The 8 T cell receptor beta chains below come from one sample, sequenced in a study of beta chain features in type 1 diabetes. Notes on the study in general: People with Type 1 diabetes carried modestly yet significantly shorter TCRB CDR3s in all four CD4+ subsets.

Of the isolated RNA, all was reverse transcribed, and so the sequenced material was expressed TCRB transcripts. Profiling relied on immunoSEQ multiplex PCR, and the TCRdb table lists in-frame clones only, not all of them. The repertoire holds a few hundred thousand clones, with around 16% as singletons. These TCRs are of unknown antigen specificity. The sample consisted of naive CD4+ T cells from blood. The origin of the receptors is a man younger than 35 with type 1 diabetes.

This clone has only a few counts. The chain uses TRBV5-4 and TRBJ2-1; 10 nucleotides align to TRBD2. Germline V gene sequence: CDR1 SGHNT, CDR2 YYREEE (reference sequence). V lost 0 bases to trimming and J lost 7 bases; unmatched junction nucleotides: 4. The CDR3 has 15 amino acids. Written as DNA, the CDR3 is TGTGCCAGCAGCTTGGGTCTAGCGGGGGCTAATGAGCAGTTCTTC. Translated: CASSLGLAGANEQFF.

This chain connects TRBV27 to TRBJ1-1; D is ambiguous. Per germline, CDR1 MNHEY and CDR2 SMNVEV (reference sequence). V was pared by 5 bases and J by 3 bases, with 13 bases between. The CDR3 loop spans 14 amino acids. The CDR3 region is CASSRTQRHTEAFF. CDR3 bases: TGTGCCAGCAGTCGGACCCAGCGGCACACTGAAGCTTTCTTT.

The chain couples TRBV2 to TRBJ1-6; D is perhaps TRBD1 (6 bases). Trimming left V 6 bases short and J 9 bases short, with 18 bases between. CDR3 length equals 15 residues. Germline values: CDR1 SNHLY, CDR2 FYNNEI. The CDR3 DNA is TGTGCCAGCAGCGCCCAACAGGGTTCGAGTTCACCCCTCCACTTT. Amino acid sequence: CASSAQQGSSSPLHF.

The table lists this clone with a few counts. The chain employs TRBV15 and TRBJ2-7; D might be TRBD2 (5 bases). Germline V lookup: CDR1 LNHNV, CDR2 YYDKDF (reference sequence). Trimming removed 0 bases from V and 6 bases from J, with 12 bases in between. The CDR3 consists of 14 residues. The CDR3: CATSRDRGSVEQYF. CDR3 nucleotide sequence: TGTGCCACCAGCAGAGATCGAGGGTCCGTCGAGCAGTACTTC.

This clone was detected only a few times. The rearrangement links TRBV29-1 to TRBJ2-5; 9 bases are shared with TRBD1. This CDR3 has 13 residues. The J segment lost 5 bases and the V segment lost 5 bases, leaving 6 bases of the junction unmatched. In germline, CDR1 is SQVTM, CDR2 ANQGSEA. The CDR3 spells CSVTTGGGETQYF. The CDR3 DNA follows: TGCAGCGTTACGACAGGGGGAGGGGAGACCCAGTACTTC. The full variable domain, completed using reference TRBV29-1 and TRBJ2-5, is SAVISQKPSRDICQRGTSLTIQCQVDSQVTMMFWYRQQPGQSLTLIATANQGSEATYESGFVIDKFPISRPNLTFSTLTVSNMSPEDSSIYLCSVTTGGGETQYFGPGTRLLVL.

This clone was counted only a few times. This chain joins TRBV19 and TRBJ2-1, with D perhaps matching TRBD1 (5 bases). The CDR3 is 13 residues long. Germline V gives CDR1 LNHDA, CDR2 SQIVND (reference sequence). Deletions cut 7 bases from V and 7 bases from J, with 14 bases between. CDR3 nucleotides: TGTGCCAGTATTAGCCAGGGATGGAATGAGCAGTTCTTC. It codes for CASISQGWNEQFF.

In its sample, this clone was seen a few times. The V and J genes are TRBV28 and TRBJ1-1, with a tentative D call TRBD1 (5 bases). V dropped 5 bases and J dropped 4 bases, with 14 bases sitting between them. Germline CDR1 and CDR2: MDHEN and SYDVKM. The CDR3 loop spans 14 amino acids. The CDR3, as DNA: TGTGCCAGCAGTCCGGGCGGGGCCTCCACTGAAGCTTTCTTT. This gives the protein CASSPGGASTEAFF.

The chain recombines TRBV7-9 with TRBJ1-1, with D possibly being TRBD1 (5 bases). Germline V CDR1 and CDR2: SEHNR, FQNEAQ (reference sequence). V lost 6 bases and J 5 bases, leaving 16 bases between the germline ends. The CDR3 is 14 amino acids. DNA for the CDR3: TGTGCCAGCAGGCCCCCGCGGGGGGGAACTGAAGCTTTCTTT. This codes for CASRPPRGGTEAFF.